These T cell receptor beta chains were read from a single sample in a study of T-cell memory formation after mild COVID-19. TCRdb redid the calling of the 5' RACE reads with MiXCR, one entry per CDR3 protein. The sample records about 210,000 distinct CDR3 sequences, 27% being singletons. The sequencing input was PBMCs or a T cell subset sorted from them (not recorded which). Receptors originate from an adult woman who had mild COVID-19 (a few samples of this study predate the infection). Cell type and time point are not known. Each CDR3 is given without its conserved first and last residue.

TRBV15	TRBJ2-7	ATSRAGPIPNYEQY
TRBV7-9	TRBJ2-1	ASSTVAGGPNEQF
TRBV12-3/TRBV12-4	TRBJ2-7	ASSPQRGHLSEQY
TRBV9	TRBJ2-7	ASSRTEVYEQY
TRBV12-3/TRBV12-4	TRBJ2-1	ASKNRNEQF
TRBV27	TRBJ1-6	ASSQGQGRNSPLH
TRBV5-1	TRBJ2-1	ASSSSLYGTGVNNEQF
TRBV29-1	TRBJ2-1	SSGWDRPHHGQF
TRBV20-1	TRBJ2-5	SARPQRGARETQY
TRBV25-1	TRBJ2-7	ASSELKGRNYEQY
TRBV7-6	TRBJ2-7	ASSLGPGHSYEQY
TRBV12-3/TRBV12-4	TRBJ2-2	ASSLVDRVNTGELF
TRBV12-3/TRBV12-4	TRBJ1-1	ASSLYRDTEAF
TRBV7-2	TRBJ1-2	ASSQDRGRNYGYT
TRBV7-6	TRBJ2-5	ASSFRRLGDRETQY
TRBV20-1	TRBJ2-7	SARAAGVHEQY
TRBV10-2	TRBJ1-1	ARSGGLDTEAF
TRBV6-2/TRBV6-3	TRBJ1-1	ASSTSRSAYVTEAF
TRBV10-3	TRBJ2-3	AIRASGGSTDTQY
TRBV5-1	TRBJ2-7	ANSLGLAVYEQY
TRBV6-5	TRBJ2-7	ASSLSAGELAGYWSYEQY
TRBV12-3/TRBV12-4	TRBJ1-2	ASRISDRDGYT
TRBV19	TRBJ2-7	ATWDRGQYEQY
TRBV6-6	TRBJ1-3	ASSYPGEPNTIY
TRBV24-1	TRBJ2-5	ATSAGPVWEETQY
TRBV5-1	TRBJ2-1	ASSLDPSGVYNEQF
TRBV4-1	TRBJ2-1	ASSQVWTGNNEQF
TRBV5-1	TRBJ2-3	ASSLDTRTDTQY
TRBV2	TRBJ2-7	ASTGRSSYEQY
TRBV7-2	TRBJ2-7	ASSSRTSGTFYEQY
TRBV7-9	TRBJ2-3	ASSSLSTGGRDTQY
TRBV7-9	TRBJ2-1	ASSSLRLAGEGQQF
TRBV20-1	TRBJ2-6	SAYDRAGANVLT
TRBV20-1	TRBJ1-2	SAKAGVGYT
TRBV12-3/TRBV12-4	TRBJ2-2	ASSNDRGAGELF
TRBV6-5	TRBJ1-5	ASSQDRYKPQH
TRBV30	TRBJ2-7	ALSSGSYEQY
TRBV3-1	TRBJ1-1	ASSLLPTREAF
TRBV29-1	TRBJ1-5	SVGDSNQPQH
TRBV7-9	TRBJ2-6	ASSTSGGSGANVLT
TRBV7-9	TRBJ2-1	ASSKTSGGPYNEQF
TRBV6-2/TRBV6-3	TRBJ1-5	ASSYFTPTSNQPQH
TRBV4-2	TRBJ2-3	ASSPGLAHTDTQY
TRBV5-1	TRBJ1-6	ASSLANGGGNSPLH
TRBV4-2	TRBJ2-5	ASSQDKETQY
TRBV3-1	TRBJ1-1	ASSPPEDSRVNTEAF
TRBV25-1	TRBJ2-7	AASLNRGLYEQY
TRBV5-1	TRBJ2-3	ASSPGQGAPTDTQY
TRBV29-1	TRBJ2-1	SVKEETGAYNEQF
TRBV4-2	TRBJ2-3	ASSQDEAPSTDTQY
TRBV6-1	TRBJ2-3	ASSGRDRGTDTQY
TRBV10-2	TRBJ1-1	ASSDFVRGGGTEAF
TRBV20-1	TRBJ2-1	SASNRGRHDNEQF
TRBV20-1	TRBJ2-1	SAVGQSYNEQF
TRBV10-3	TRBJ2-2	AISPKGTGELF
TRBV7-9	TRBJ1-1	ASSLAGRMNTEAF
TRBV5-1	TRBJ2-1	ASSVGTSSYNEQF
TRBV11-3	TRBJ2-5	ASSHLQGRETQY
TRBV4-1	TRBJ2-3	ASRSPGTNTDTQY
TRBV25-1	TRBJ2-7	ASSEWGTGAYEQY